What follows is one TCR beta chain and its context. Its antigen is still unknown. One entry per CDR3 protein results from TCRdb running MiXCR on the 5' RACE reads. The sample has about 250,000 distinct CDR3 sequences, 15% seen once; the top ten hold 2.1%. This sample is part of a study of T-cell memory formation after mild COVID-19. General study results and limits: Contracting CD4+ clones were located mainly in CM and EM, and CD8+ clones in EMRA. CD4/CD8 balance characterized clones contracting day 15 to 85, and CD4+ skew characterized later expanders.

V was clipped by 0 bases and J by 3 bases, with 10 bases between them. This CDR3 is built from 15 residues. Germline assignment: CDR1 SGHRS and CDR2 YFSETQ. The TCR sequence derives from an adult woman who had mild COVID-19 (a few samples of this study predate the infection). Cell type and time point are not known. Specimen: PBMCs or a T cell subset sorted from them (not recorded which). The chain uses TRBV5-1 and TRBJ1-5, with a possible D match to TRBD1 (5 bases). CDR3 DNA sequence: TGCGCCAGCAGCTTGGGGGGGAGTAACAATCAGCCCCAGCATTTT. As protein: CASSLGGSNNQPQHF.